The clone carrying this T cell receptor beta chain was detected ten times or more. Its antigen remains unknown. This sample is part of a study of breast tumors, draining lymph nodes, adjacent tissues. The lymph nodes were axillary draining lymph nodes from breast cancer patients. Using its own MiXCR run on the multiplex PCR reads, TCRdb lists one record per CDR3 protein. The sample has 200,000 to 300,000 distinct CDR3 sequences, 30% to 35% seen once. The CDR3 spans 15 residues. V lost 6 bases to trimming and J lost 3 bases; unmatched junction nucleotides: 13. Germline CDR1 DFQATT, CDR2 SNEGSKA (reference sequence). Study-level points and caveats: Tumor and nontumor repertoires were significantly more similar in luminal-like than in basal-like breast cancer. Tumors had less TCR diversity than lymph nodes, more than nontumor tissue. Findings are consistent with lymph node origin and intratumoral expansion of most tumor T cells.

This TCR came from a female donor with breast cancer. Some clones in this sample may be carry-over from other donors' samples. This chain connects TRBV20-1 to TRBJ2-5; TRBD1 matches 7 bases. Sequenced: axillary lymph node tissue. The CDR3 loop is CSADPRQGVEETQYF. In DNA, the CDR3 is TGCAGTGCCGACCCACGACAGGGAGTCGAAGAGACCCAGTACTTC.